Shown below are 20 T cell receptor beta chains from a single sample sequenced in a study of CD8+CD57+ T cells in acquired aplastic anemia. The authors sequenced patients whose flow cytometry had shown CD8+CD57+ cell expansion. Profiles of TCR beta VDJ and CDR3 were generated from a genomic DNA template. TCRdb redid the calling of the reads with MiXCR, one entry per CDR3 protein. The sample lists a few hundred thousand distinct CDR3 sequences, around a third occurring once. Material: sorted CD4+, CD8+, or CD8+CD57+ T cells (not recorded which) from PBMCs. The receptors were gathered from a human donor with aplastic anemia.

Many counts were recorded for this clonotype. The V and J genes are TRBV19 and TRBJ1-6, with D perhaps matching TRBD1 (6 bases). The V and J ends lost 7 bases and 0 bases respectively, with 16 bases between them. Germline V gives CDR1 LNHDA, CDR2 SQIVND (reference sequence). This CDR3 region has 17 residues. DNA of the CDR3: TGTGCCAGTAATCTAGACGGGACAAGCTCCTATAATTCACCCCTCCACTTT. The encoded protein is CASNLDGTSSYNSPLHF.

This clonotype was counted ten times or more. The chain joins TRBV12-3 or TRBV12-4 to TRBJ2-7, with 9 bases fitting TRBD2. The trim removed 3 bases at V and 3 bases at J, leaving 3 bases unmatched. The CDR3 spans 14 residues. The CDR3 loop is CASSFSTSGYEQYF. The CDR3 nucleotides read TGTGCCAGCAGTTTCTCGACTAGCGGCTACGAGCAGTACTTC.

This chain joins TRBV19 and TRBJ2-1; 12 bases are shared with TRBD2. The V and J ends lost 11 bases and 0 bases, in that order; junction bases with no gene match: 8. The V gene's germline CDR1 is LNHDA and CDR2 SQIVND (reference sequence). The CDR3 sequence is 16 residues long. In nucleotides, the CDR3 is TGTGCCTCCGGGGCTAGCGGGAGGGCCTCCTACAATGAGCAGTTCTTC. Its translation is CASGASGRASYNEQFF.

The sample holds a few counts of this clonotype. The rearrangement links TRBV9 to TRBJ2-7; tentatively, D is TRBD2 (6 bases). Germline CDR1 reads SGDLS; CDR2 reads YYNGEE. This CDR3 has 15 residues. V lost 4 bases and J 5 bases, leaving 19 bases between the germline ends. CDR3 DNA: TGTGCCAGCAGCCCTCAGCCGGGAGTAAAGGACGAGCAGTACTTC. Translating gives CASSPQPGVKDEQYF.

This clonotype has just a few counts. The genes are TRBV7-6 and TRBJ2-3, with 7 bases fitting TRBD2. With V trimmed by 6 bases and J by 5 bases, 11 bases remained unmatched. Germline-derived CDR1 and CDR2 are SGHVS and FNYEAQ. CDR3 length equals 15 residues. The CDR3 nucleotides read TGTGCCAGCAGTCCTCCGGGCTGGGAGGGAGATACGCAGTATTTT. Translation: CASSPPGWEGDTQYF.

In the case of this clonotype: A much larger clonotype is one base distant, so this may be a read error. The CDR3 sequence: CATSGPSDKEPPNYGYTF. CDR3 bases: TGTGCCACCAGTGGTCCTTCCGATAAGGAGCCCCCTAACTATGGCTACACCTTC. This rearrangement joins TRBV25-1 to TRBJ1-2; D is ambiguous. Germline V lookup: CDR1 MGHDK, CDR2 SYGVNS. The CDR3 totals 18 residues.

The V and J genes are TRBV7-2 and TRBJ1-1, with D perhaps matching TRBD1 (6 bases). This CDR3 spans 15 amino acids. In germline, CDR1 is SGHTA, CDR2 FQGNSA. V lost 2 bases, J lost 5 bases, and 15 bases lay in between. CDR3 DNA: TGTGCCAGCAGCTTAATGGGGGGGCAGGCTACTGAAGCTTTCTTT. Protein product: CASSLMGGQATEAFF.

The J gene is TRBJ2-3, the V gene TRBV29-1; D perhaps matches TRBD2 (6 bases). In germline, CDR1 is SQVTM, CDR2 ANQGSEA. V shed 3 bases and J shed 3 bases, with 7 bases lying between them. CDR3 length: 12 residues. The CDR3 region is CSVEEGTDTQYF. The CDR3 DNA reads TGCAGCGTTGAGGAGGGGACAGATACGCAGTATTTT.

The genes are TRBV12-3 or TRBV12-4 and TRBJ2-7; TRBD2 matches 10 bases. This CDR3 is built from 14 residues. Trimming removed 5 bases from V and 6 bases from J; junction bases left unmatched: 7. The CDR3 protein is CASSEWTSGFEQYF. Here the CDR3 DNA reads TGTGCCAGCAGTGAATGGACTAGCGGCTTCGAGCAGTACTTC.

Here the CDR3 reads CASRPRVDTEAFF. The CDR3 DNA reads as TGCGCCAGCAGGCCTAGGGTTGACACTGAAGCTTTCTTT. This chain joins TRBV10-2 and TRBJ1-1, with D unclear. The V and J ends lost 6 bases and 3 bases respectively, with 11 bases between them. CDR3 size: 13 residues. Germline CDR1 is WSHSY and CDR2 is SAAADI.

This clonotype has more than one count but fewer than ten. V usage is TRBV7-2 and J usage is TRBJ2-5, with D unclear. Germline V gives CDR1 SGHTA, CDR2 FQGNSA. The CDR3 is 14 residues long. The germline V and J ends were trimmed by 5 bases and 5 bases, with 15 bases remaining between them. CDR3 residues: CASSTPAHGETQYF. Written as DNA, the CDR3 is TGTGCCAGCAGCACCCCAGCGCATGGGGAGACCCAGTACTTC.

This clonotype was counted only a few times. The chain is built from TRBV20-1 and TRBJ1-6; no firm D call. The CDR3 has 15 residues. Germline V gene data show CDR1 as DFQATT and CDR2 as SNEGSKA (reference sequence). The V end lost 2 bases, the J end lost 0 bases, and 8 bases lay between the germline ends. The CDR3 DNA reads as TGCAGTGCTAGATTCCGGAGCTCCTATAATTCACCCCTCCACTTT. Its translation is CSARFRSSYNSPLHF.

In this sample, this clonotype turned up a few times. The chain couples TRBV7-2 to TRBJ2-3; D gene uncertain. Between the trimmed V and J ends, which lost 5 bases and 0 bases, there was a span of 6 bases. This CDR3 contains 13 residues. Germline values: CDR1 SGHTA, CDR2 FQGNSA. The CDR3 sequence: CASSTVSTDTQYF. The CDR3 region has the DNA TGTGCCAGCAGCACAGTGAGCACAGATACGCAGTATTTT.

CDR3 sequence reads: CASLDRGLTDTQYF. The DNA for the CDR3 is TGTGCCAGCCTGGACAGGGGTTTGACAGATACGCAGTATTTT. This chain links TRBV12-3 or TRBV12-4 with TRBJ2-3, with 9 bases lining up with TRBD1. This CDR3 has 14 residues. The J segment lost 3 bases and the V segment lost 8 bases, leaving 6 bases of the junction unmatched.

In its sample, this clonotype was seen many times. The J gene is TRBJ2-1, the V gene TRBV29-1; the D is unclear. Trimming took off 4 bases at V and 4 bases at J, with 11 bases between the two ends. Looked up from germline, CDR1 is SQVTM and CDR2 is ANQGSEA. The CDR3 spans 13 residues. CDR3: CSVARKLYNEQFF. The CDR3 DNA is TGCAGCGTTGCCCGGAAGCTATACAATGAGCAGTTCTTC.

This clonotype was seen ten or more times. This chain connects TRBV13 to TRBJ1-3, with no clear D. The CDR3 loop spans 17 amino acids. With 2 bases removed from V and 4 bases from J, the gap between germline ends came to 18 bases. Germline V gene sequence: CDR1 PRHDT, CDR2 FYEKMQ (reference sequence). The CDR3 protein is CASSLRIGRMGGNTIYF. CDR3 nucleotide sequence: TGTGCCAGCAGCTTACGCATAGGACGCATGGGGGGAAACACCATATATTTT.

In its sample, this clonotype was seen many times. The CDR3, as DNA: TGTGCCAGCAGACAGGGGGCAGGTCAGCCCCAGCATTTT. It encodes CASRQGAGQPQHF. The chain employs TRBV12-3 or TRBV12-4 and TRBJ1-5; 9 bases are shared with TRBD1. After removal of 6 bases from V and 6 bases from J, the junction contained 3 bases not matched to a gene. The CDR3 runs to 13 residues.

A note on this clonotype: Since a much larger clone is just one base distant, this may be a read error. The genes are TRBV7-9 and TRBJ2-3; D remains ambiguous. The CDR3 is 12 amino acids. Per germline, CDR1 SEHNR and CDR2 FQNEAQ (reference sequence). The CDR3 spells CASSSPADTRYF. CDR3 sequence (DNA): TGTGCCAGCAGCTCCCCGGCAGATACGCGGTATTTT.

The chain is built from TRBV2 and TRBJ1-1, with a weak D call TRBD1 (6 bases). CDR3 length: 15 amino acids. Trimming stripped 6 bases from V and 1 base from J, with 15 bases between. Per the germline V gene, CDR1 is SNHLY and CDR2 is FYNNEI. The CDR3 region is CASSGEGVGNTEAFF. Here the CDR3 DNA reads TGTGCCAGCAGCGGGGAGGGGGTGGGGAACACTGAAGCTTTCTTT.

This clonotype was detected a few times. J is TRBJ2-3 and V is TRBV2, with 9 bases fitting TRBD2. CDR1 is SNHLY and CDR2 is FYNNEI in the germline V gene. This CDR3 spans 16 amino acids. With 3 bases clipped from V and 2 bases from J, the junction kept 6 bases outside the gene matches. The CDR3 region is CASSEGIAGATDTQYF. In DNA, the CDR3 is TGTGCCAGCAGTGAGGGTATAGCGGGAGCCACAGATACGCAGTATTTT.